Listed here are 22 T cell receptor beta chains from one sample, sequenced in a study of blood T cell repertoires in COVID-19. Generated by immunoSEQ multiplex PCR, the TCRdb table keeps only in-frame clones and is missing some. The table has some 150,000 clones, around nine tenths seen once; the top ten hold about 1.5%. Sequences were obtained from peripheral blood. These TCRs come from a human donor in a cohort sampled during active COVID-19.

This chain connects TRBV4-1 to TRBJ1-2; D is undetermined. Trimming shortened V by 1 base and J by 0 bases, and 9 bases separated the two germline ends. This CDR3 is 15 amino acids long. Per germline, CDR1 MGHRA and CDR2 YSYEKL. The CDR3, as DNA: TGCGCCAGCAGCCAAGGGCGGGAAGCTAACTATGGCTACACCTTC. This codes for CASSQGREANYGYTF.

The J gene is TRBJ1-4, the V gene TRBV2; D possibly corresponds to TRBD1 (6 bases). V was cut by 4 bases and J by 7 bases, with 13 bases left in between. The CDR3 spans 14 residues. The germline CDR1 and CDR2 sequences are SNHLY and FYNNEI. The CDR3 bases are TGTGCCAGCAGTGGGACAGCCCGGGGTGAAAAACTGTTTTTT. Residues: CASSGTARGEKLFF.

The J gene is TRBJ2-7, the V gene TRBV6-5; the D gene is possibly TRBD1 (6 bases). This CDR3 is built from 14 residues. Germline assignment: CDR1 MNHEY and CDR2 SVGAGI. V was trimmed by 2 bases and J by 3 bases, leaving 11 bases between them. The CDR3 loop is CASSYDGRGYEQYF. DNA of the CDR3: TGTGCCAGCAGTTACGACGGCAGGGGCTACGAGCAGTACTTC.

This chain links TRBV6-4 with TRBJ2-1, with 10 bases lining up with TRBD2. With 4 bases clipped from V and 8 bases from J, the junction kept 11 bases outside the gene matches. Germline V CDR1 and CDR2: MRHNA, SNTAGT. The CDR3 runs 16 residues. CDR3 sequence (DNA): TGTGCCAGCAGTGGTCTAGGAGCGGGGGGGCGGTATGAGCAGTTCTTC. It codes for CASSGLGAGGRYEQFF.

The chain recombines TRBV12-5 with TRBJ2-3; D call uncertain. This CDR3 has 13 residues. V was cut by 8 bases and J by 1 base, with 10 bases left in between. CDR1 is LGHNT, CDR2 FRNRAP, per germline. This CDR3 is CASFLSGTDTQYF. The DNA for the CDR3 is TGTGCTAGTTTTCTAAGTGGCACAGATACGCAGTATTTT.

The chain couples TRBV28 to TRBJ1-1; TRBD1 matches at 8 bases. The CDR3 is 14 amino acids. CDR1 and CDR2 from the germline V gene are MDHEN and SYDVKM. Losses at the gene ends were 3 bases for V and 5 bases for J; bases not matched to a gene: 5. CDR3 sequence: CASSFRQGWTEAFF. The CDR3 region has the DNA TGTGCCAGCAGTTTTCGACAGGGGTGGACTGAAGCTTTCTTT.

V usage is TRBV7-2 and J usage is TRBJ1-1, with D possibly matching TRBD1 (5 bases). Trimming pared 6 bases from V and 7 bases from J, leaving 15 bases between. Germline loops: CDR1 SGHTA, CDR2 FQGNSA. The length of the CDR3 is 13 residues. The CDR3 DNA reads as TGTGCCAGCAGTCGTCAGGGTATAGGTGAAGCTTTCTTT. This gives the protein CASSRQGIGEAFF.

The rearrangement links TRBV5-1 to TRBJ1-4; 7 nucleotides align to TRBD1. The CDR3 has 16 amino acids. The junction had 10 bases not matched to a gene; V was cut back by 0 bases and J by 8 bases. The V gene's germline CDR1 is SGHRS and CDR2 YFSETQ. DNA for the CDR3: TGCGCCAGCAGCTTGGCCCCGCAACAGGGGAACGAAAAACTGTTTTTT. It specifies CASSLAPQQGNEKLFF.

The chain recombines TRBV4-1 with TRBJ2-7, with D tentatively TRBD1 (5 bases). Germline CDR1 is MGHRA and CDR2 is YSYEKL. The CDR3 spans 15 residues. With 0 bases removed from V and 2 bases from J, the gap between germline ends came to 11 bases. The CDR3 DNA sequence: TGCGCCAGCAGCCAAGAAGCAGGGCCACCCTACGAGCAGTACTTC. This gives the protein CASSQEAGPPYEQYF.

The V call is TRBV27, the J call TRBJ1-5; D may be TRBD1 (5 bases). The length of the CDR3 is 15 residues. Trimming took off 5 bases at V and 1 base at J, with 12 bases between the two ends. The germline V gene encodes CDR1 MNHEY and CDR2 SMNVEV (reference sequence). The DNA of the CDR3 is TGTGCCAGCAGTCCTGTTCAGGGAAGCAATCAGCCCCAGCATTTT. Protein product: CASSPVQGSNQPQHF.

The CDR3 is CASSPPLTDTQYF. CDR3 nucleotide sequence: TGTGCCAGCTCACCACCCCTCACAGATACGCAGTATTTT. The rearrangement uses TRBV18 and TRBJ2-3; no reliable D call. CDR1 and CDR2 (germline): KGHSH, LQKENI. The CDR3 covers 13 residues. Trimming removed 0 bases from V and 2 bases from J, with 3 bases in between.

The V call is TRBV12-3 or TRBV12-4, the J call TRBJ2-7, with D possibly matching TRBD1 (6 bases). The CDR3 totals 13 residues. Trimming removed 5 bases from V and 1 base from J, with 9 bases in between. CDR3 in DNA: TGTGCCAGCAGTAGGGACACATCCTACGAGCAGTACTTC. It is translated as CASSRDTSYEQYF.

This chain links TRBV14 with TRBJ1-6; D gene uncertain. This CDR3 spans 14 amino acids. V was pared by 1 base and J by 7 bases, with 8 bases between. Germline CDR1 reads SGHDN; CDR2 reads FVKESK. This CDR3 is CASSQVASNSPLHF. DNA for the CDR3: TGTGCCAGCAGCCAAGTCGCGTCCAATTCACCCCTCCACTTT.

V usage is TRBV6-2 or TRBV6-3 and J usage is TRBJ1-2, with 7 bases that match TRBD1. Germline loops: CDR1 MNHEY, CDR2 SVGEGT. The length of the CDR3 is 12 residues. J gave up 8 bases and V 5 bases, and 5 bases lay outside the gene matches. The chain's CDR3 is CASSAQGQGYTF. The CDR3 bases are TGTGCCAGCAGTGCCCAGGGACAGGGCTACACCTTC.

This clone occurred once. The chain uses TRBV7-2 and TRBJ1-2; TRBD1 matches at 8 bases. This CDR3 contains 16 residues. Germline CDR1 reads SGHTA; CDR2 reads FQGNSA. The V gene end was trimmed by 1 base and the J gene end by 8 bases; junction bases not matched to a gene: 12. For the CDR3, the DNA is TGTGCCAGCAGCTTAGTTTGGGGGGACAGGAGGATAGGCTACACCTTC. This gives the protein CASSLVWGDRRIGYTF.

The chain carries TRBV9 and TRBJ2-1; 10 nucleotides match TRBD1. Germline CDR1 SGDLS, CDR2 YYNGEE. This CDR3 is 15 amino acids long. The V and J ends lost 1 base and 4 bases, in that order; junction bases with no gene match: 2. Written as DNA, the CDR3 is TGTGCCAGCAGCGTATGGACAGGGGGTTACAATGAGCAGTTCTTC. Protein sequence: CASSVWTGGYNEQFF.

CDR3 DNA sequence: TGTGCCAGTAGAGGACGGGGGGGCCTTTATGAGCAGTTCTTC. This gives the protein CASRGRGGLYEQFF. This chain connects TRBV19 to TRBJ2-1, with TRBD2 identical over 8 bases. Trimming cost V 6 bases and J 8 bases; bases outside gene matches: 9. CDR1 is LNHDA and CDR2 is SQIVND in the germline V gene (reference sequence). This CDR3 region has 14 residues.

J is TRBJ1-2 and V is TRBV30; the match to TRBD1 covers 8 bases. J lost 5 bases, V lost 4 bases, and 6 bases had no gene match. Germline V gives CDR1 GTSNPN, CDR2 SVGIG (reference sequence). The CDR3 is made up of 13 amino acids. CDR3 nucleotides: TGTGCCTGGATCGGGCAGGGGGCTTATGGCTACACCTTC. As protein: CAWIGQGAYGYTF.

V and J are TRBV6-5 and TRBJ1-4; no firm D call. Germline lookup yields CDR1 MNHEY and CDR2 SVGAGI. This CDR3 region has 14 residues. The V end was cut by 0 bases, the J end by 6 bases, with 8 bases between. The CDR3 DNA sequence: TGTGCCAGCAGTTACTCTCCGTTTTATGAAAAACTGTTTTTT. Translation gives CASSYSPFYEKLFF.

The rearrangement links TRBV2 to TRBJ1-5; 8 bases fit TRBD1. This CDR3 spans 15 amino acids. Germline lookup yields CDR1 SNHLY and CDR2 FYNNEI. V shed 6 bases and J 4 bases; nucleotides not matched to a gene: 8. In nucleotides, the CDR3 is TGTGCCAGCAGAGTTACAGGGGGTGGTAATCAGCCCCAGCATTTT. Translating gives CASRVTGGGNQPQHF.

The genes are TRBV10-3 and TRBJ1-3; D call uncertain. The germline CDR1 and CDR2 sequences are ENHRY and SYGVKD. V dropped 8 bases and J dropped 0 bases, with 14 bases sitting between them. The CDR3 has 15 amino acids. The CDR3 region has the DNA TGTGCCATCTCAGTTTCCCCCTCCTCTGGAAACACCATATATTTT. This encodes CAISVSPSSGNTIYF.

V usage is TRBV19 and J usage is TRBJ1-5, with TRBD1 identical over 9 bases. Looked up from germline, CDR1 is LNHDA and CDR2 is SQIVND (reference sequence). The V segment lost 2 bases and the J segment 9 bases; nucleotides outside the gene matches: 8. The CDR3 extends over 15 amino acids. CDR3 sequence: CASSIKSTGGRPQHF. Written as DNA, the CDR3 is TGTGCCAGTAGTATAAAGTCGACAGGGGGTCGGCCCCAGCATTTT.